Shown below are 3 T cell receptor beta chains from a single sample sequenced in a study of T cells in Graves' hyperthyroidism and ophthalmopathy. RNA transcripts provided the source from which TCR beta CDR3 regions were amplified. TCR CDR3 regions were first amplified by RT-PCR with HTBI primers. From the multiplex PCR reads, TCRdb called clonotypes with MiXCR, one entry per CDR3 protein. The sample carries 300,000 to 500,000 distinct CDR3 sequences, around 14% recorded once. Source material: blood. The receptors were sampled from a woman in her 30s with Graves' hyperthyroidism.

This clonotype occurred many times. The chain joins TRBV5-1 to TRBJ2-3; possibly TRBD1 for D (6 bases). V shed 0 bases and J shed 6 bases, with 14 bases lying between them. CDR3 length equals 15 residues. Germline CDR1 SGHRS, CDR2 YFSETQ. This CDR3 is CASSLEVGAGDTQYF. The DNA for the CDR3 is TGCGCCAGCAGCTTGGAGGTGGGGGCAGGGGATACGCAGTATTTT.

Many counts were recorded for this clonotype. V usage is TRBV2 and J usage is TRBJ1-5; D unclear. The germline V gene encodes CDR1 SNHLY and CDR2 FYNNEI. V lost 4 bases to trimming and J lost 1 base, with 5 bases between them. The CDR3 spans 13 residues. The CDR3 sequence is CASSAESNQPQHF. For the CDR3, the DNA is TGTGCCAGCAGTGCGGAAAGCAATCAGCCCCAGCATTTT.

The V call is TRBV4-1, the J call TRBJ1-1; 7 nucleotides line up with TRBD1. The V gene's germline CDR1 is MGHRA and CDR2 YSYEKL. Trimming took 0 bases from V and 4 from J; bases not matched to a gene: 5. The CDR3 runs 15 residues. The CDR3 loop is CASSQEGQGGTEAFF. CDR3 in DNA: TGCGCCAGCAGCCAAGAAGGGCAGGGGGGCACTGAAGCTTTCTTT.